Below, 10 T cell receptor beta chains from the same sample are listed, as sequenced in a study of blood T cell repertoires in COVID-19. The assay was immunoSEQ multiplex PCR, and TCRdb's table has in-frame clones only and misses some. The table lists fewer than 350,000 clones, around 85% of them singletons. The sequencing input was PBMCs or T cells enriched from blood (not recorded which). Receptors were obtained from a woman aged 25-40 years who had been exposed to COVID-19.

This rearrangement joins TRBV4-3 to TRBJ2-7; TRBD2 matches at 14 bases. This CDR3 is 16 amino acids long. CDR1 and CDR2 (germline): LGHNA, YSLEER. The V segment lost 1 base and the J segment 6 bases; nucleotides outside the gene matches: 5. The CDR3 region has the DNA TGCGCCAGCAGCCAAGCCCGGGGACTAGCGGGGGCCGAGCAGTACTTC. This gives the protein CASSQARGLAGAEQYF.

The chain recombines TRBV5-1 with TRBJ2-5, with a weak D call TRBD1 (5 bases). CDR3 size: 14 residues. Between the trimmed V and J ends, which lost 0 bases and 1 base, there was a span of 7 bases. CDR1 SGHRS and CDR2 YFSETQ come from the germline V gene. CDR3 amino acids: CASSLAGIQETQYF. Here the CDR3 DNA reads TGCGCCAGCAGCTTGGCAGGGATCCAAGAGACCCAGTACTTC.

The chain recombines TRBV29-1 with TRBJ1-6; 10 positions match TRBD1. This CDR3 has 13 amino acids. V gave up 4 bases and J gave up 10 bases; unmatched junction bases: 4. Per germline, CDR1 SQVTM and CDR2 ANQGSEA. As DNA, the CDR3 is TGCAGCGTTGTAGGGACAGGGGACTCACCCCTCCACTTT. It encodes CSVVGTGDSPLHF.

This chain connects TRBV19 to TRBJ1-3, with D tentatively TRBD1 (5 bases). The germline V and J ends were trimmed by 6 bases and 2 bases, with 11 bases remaining between them. The CDR3 contains 14 residues. Germline V gives CDR1 LNHDA, CDR2 SQIVND (reference sequence). Here the CDR3 DNA reads TGTGCCAGTAGGACCGGGGGAGCTGGAAACACCATATATTTT. Its protein product is CASRTGGAGNTIYF. Together with reference TRBV19 and TRBJ1-3, the CDR3 gives the full variable domain: DGGITQSPKYLFRKEGQNVTLSCEQNLNHDAMYWYRQDPGQGLRLIYYSQIVNDFQKGDIAEGYSVSREKKESFPLTVTSAQKNPTAFYLCASRTGGAGNTIYFGEGSWLTVV.

This clone was counted a single time. This chain joins TRBV19 and TRBJ1-2; 8 bases line up with TRBD1. J gave up 4 bases and V 4 bases, and 14 bases lay outside the gene matches. From germline, CDR1 is LNHDA and CDR2 SQIVND (reference sequence). The length of the CDR3 is 17 residues. The CDR3 nucleotides are TGTGCCAGTAGTACGTCCCCTTGGACAGGGCCCTTCTATGGCTACACCTTC. This codes for CASSTSPWTGPFYGYTF.

A single count supports this clone. The chain carries TRBV2 and TRBJ2-4; 7 nucleotides line up with TRBD1. The CDR3 is 21 amino acids. Per germline, CDR1 SNHLY and CDR2 FYNNEI. V shed 2 bases and J 0 bases; nucleotides not matched to a gene: 19. The chain's CDR3 is CASSELGAGDRFLLAKNIQYF. For the CDR3, the DNA is TGTGCCAGCAGTGAACTCGGGGCCGGGGACAGATTCCTACTAGCCAAAAACATTCAGTACTTC. Full variable domain (remainder filled in from reference TRBV2 and TRBJ2-4): EPEVTQTPSHQVTQMGQEVILRCVPISNHLYFYWYRQILGQKVEFLVSFYNNEISEKSEIFDDQFSVERPDGSNFTLKIRSTKLEDSAMYFCASSELGAGDRFLLAKNIQYFGAGTRLSVL.

The chain uses TRBV28 and TRBJ2-2; 10 nucleotides line up with TRBD2. V gave up 8 bases and J gave up 3 bases; unmatched junction bases: 9. Germline-derived CDR1 and CDR2 are MDHEN and SYDVKM. This CDR3 has 16 residues. The CDR3 DNA is TGTGCCAGCCGGTATAGCGGGGGGATGTACACCGGGGAGCTGTTTTTT. Its translation: CASRYSGGMYTGELFF.

The chain employs TRBV29-1 and TRBJ2-3, with TRBD1 matching 8 bases. V lost 2 bases and J lost 2; bases outside the gene matches: 6. The CDR3 runs 15 residues. Germline CDR1 and CDR2: SQVTM and ANQGSEA. The CDR3 reads CSVEHETGVTDTQYF. CDR3 sequence (DNA): TGCAGCGTTGAACATGAGACAGGGGTCACAGATACGCAGTATTTT.

This chain connects TRBV28 to TRBJ1-2, with a tentative D call TRBD1 (6 bases). The CDR3 runs to 15 residues. Trimming stripped 3 bases from V and 4 bases from J, with 15 bases between. CDR1 and CDR2 from the germline V gene are MDHEN and SYDVKM. The CDR3 loop reads CASSFPKGGAYGYTF. CDR3 nucleotides: TGTGCCAGCAGTTTCCCGAAGGGGGGGGCCTATGGCTACACCTTC.

The count of this clone is one. V is TRBV5-6 and J is TRBJ1-6; unclear D gene. This CDR3 region has 13 residues. Germline V gives CDR1 SGHDT, CDR2 YYEEEE. The V end was cut by 0 bases, the J end by 10 bases, with 8 bases between. This CDR3 is CASSLDQESPLHF. The CDR3 coding sequence is TGTGCCAGCAGCTTGGACCAAGAGTCACCCCTCCACTTT.